Presented here are 10 T cell receptor beta chains from one specimen sequenced in a study of T cells in Graves' hyperthyroidism and ophthalmopathy. Amplified regions were TCR beta CDR3 sequences from RNA transcripts. HTBI primers were employed in a first-round RT-PCR of the TCR CDR3. One entry per CDR3 protein, called by TCRdb with MiXCR from the multiplex PCR reads. The sample consists of about 400,000 distinct CDR3 sequences, 15% to 18% of them appearing once. Sequenced sample: blood. These receptors were obtained from a woman aged 18-29 years with Graves' hyperthyroidism.

This clonotype has ten or more counts. The J gene is TRBJ1-1, the V gene TRBV19; maybe TRBD1 (5 bases). Germline loops: CDR1 LNHDA, CDR2 SQIVND (reference sequence). The CDR3 is made up of 14 amino acids. V was shortened by 5 bases and J by 4 bases, with 14 bases between the two germline ends. CDR3 sequence: CASSSGPGGTEAFF. As DNA, the CDR3 is TGTGCCAGTAGTTCTGGACCGGGGGGCACTGAAGCTTTCTTT.

This clonotype has a count of ten or more. The rearrangement joins TRBV7-8 to TRBJ2-1; TRBD2 agrees at 8 bases. Germline-derived CDR1 and CDR2 are SGHVS and FQNEAQ. This CDR3 spans 15 amino acids. With 11 bases clipped from V and 2 bases from J, the junction kept 11 bases outside the gene matches. The CDR3 DNA reads as TGTGCCGCAACGGAGCGGGAGCGGCCCTACAATGAGCAGTTCTTC. Protein product: CAATERERPYNEQFF.

This clonotype was observed at least ten times. V and J are TRBV29-1 and TRBJ2-7; 7 bases are a match to TRBD1. V lost 5 bases, J lost 3 bases, and 7 bases stayed unmatched. The length of the CDR3 is 13 residues. CDR1 SQVTM and CDR2 ANQGSEA come from the germline V gene. Written as DNA, the CDR3 is TGCAGCGTTACTTTCCCAGGGGGCTACGAGCAGTACTTC. Translating gives CSVTFPGGYEQYF.

This clonotype appeared a few times. This rearrangement joins TRBV6-1 to TRBJ2-1; 10 bases are a match to TRBD2. Germline CDR1 reads MNHNS; CDR2 reads SASEGT. V shed 7 bases, J shed 5 bases, and the junction held 8 bases outside the gene matches. CDR3 length: 15 residues. CDR3 sequence: CASTQAGGTNNEQFF. CDR3 nucleotide sequence: TGTGCCAGCACCCAAGCGGGAGGGACTAACAATGAGCAGTTCTTC.

The V gene is TRBV6-1, the J gene TRBJ1-6; the D gene is possibly TRBD1 (5 bases). This CDR3 has 15 residues. Trimming pared 6 bases from V and 7 bases from J, leaving 16 bases between. Looked up from germline, CDR1 is MNHNS and CDR2 is SASEGT. This chain's CDR3 is CASRRSYGDNSPLHF. The CDR3 DNA follows: TGTGCCAGCAGGAGGAGTTACGGGGACAATTCACCCCTCCACTTT.

This clonotype was observed a single time. The rearrangement uses TRBV28 and TRBJ2-5, with 7 bases lining up with TRBD2. This CDR3 is built from 15 residues. Trimming at V came to 11 bases and at J to 5 bases, leaving 17 bases not matched to a gene. Germline lookup yields CDR1 MDHEN and CDR2 SYDVKM. CDR3 region: CAANPASGPLETQYF. CDR3 coding DNA: TGTGCCGCAAATCCTGCTAGCGGACCTCTGGAGACCCAGTACTTC.

This clonotype was detected many times. V usage is TRBV7-2 and J usage is TRBJ2-3; 8 bases line up with TRBD2. The length of the CDR3 is 15 residues. After removal of 6 bases from V and 4 bases from J, the junction contained 9 bases not matched to a gene. Germline V gene sequence: CDR1 SGHTA, CDR2 FQGNSA. Written as DNA, the CDR3 is TGTGCCAGCAGTTCGGGGGGACTAGTATCAGATACGCAGTATTTT. This encodes CASSSGGLVSDTQYF.

In its sample, this clonotype was seen many times. CDR3 residues: CASSPGTSSGANVLTF. The CDR3 DNA follows: TGTGCCAGCAGTCCCGGGACTTCCTCTGGGGCCAACGTCCTGACTTTC. The V and J genes are TRBV28 and TRBJ2-6; TRBD2 is a possible D gene (6 bases). The CDR3 is made up of 16 amino acids. V was cut by 5 bases and J by 0 bases, with 11 bases left in between. Germline V lookup: CDR1 MDHEN, CDR2 SYDVKM.

This clonotype occurred a few times. The J gene is TRBJ2-7, the V gene TRBV3-1; D unclear. This CDR3 has 14 residues. The germline V gene encodes CDR1 LGHDT and CDR2 YNNKEL (reference sequence). Trimming removed 5 bases from V and 2 bases from J, with 13 bases in between. Written as DNA, the CDR3 is TGTGCCAGCAGCGATTCGGCTCCCCCCTACGAGCAGTACTTC. Protein sequence: CASSDSAPPYEQYF.

V gene TRBV12-3 or TRBV12-4 combines with J gene TRBJ1-5; perhaps TRBD1 as D (5 bases). The CDR3 contains 14 residues. Trimming left V 3 bases short and J 6 bases short, with 12 bases between. The CDR3 sequence: CASSFLQQGQPQHF. The CDR3 nucleotides read TGTGCCAGCAGTTTCCTACAGCAGGGTCAGCCCCAGCATTTT.